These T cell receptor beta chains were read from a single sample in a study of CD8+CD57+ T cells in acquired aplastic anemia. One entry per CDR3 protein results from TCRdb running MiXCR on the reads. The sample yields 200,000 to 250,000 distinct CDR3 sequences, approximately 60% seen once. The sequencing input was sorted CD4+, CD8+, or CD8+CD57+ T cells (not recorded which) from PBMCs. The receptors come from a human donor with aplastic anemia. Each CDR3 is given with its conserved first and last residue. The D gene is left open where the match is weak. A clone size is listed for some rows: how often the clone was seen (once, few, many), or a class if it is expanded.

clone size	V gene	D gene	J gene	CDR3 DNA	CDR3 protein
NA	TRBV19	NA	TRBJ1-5	TGTGCCAGTAGTACAGGGCTCCAGCCCCAGCATTTT	CASSTGLQPQHF
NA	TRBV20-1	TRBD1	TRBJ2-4	TGCAGTGCCCCCCCAACGACAGGGGTGAGGGGCAAAAACATTCAGTACTTC	CSAPPTTGVRGKNIQYF
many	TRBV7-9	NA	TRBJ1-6	TGTGCCAGCAGCTTCGAGTATACGAATCCACCCCTCCACTTT	CASSFEYTNPPLHF
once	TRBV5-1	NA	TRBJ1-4	TGCGCCAGCAGCTTGGCTAAGTATATTCCTGAAGAACTGTTTTTT	CASSLAKYIPEELFF
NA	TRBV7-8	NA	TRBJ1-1	TGTGCCAGCAGCTCGACGGTGATGAACACTGAAGCTTTCTTT	CASSSTVMNTEAFF
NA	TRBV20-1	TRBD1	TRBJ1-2	TGCAGTGCTAGAAGTTACAGGGGAGTTGGCTACACCTTC	CSARSYRGVGYTF
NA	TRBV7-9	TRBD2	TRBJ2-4	TGTGCCAGCAGCTTAGTGGTAGCGGGAGGGCATCGAGGTAACATTCAGTACTTC	CASSLVVAGGHRGNIQYF
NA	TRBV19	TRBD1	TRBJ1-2	TGTGCCAGTAGTGTCAGATTAGGGACAGCTCTCTATGGCTACACCTTC	CASSVRLGTALYGYTF
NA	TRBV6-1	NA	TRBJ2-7	TGTGCCAGCAGTGAACGGGGGCTCGAGCAGTACTTC	CASSERGLEQYF
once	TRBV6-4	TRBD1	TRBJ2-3	TGTGCCAGCAGTGAAGGTGACAGGGACACAGATACGCAGTATTTT	CASSEGDRDTDTQYF
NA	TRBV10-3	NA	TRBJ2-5	TGTGCCAGCGGCCCGCGAGGAGAGACCCAGTACTTC	CASGPRGETQYF
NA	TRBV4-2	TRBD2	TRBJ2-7	TGTGCCAGCAGCCAAGAGGCGGGGAGGGGCTCCTACGAGCAGTACTTC	CASSQEAGRGSYEQYF
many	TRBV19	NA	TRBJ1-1	TGTGCCAGTAGTATAGTAACCGCGAACACTGAAGCTTTCTTT	CASSIVTANTEAFF
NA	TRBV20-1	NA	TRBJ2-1	TGCGGTGCTGCGACTAACGAGCAGTTCTTC	CGAATNEQFF
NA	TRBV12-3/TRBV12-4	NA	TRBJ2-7	TGTGCCAGCAGTCCGGGAACTAACTCCTACGAGCAGTACTTC	CASSPGTNSYEQYF
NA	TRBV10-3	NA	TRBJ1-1	TGTGCCATCAGTGTAGACGGAGCCATGAACACTGAAGCTTTCTTT	CAISVDGAMNTEAFF
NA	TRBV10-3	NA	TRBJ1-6	TGTGCCATCAGTGAGTCGCCGGGGAAAAGGAGTTCACCCCTCCACTTT	CAISESPGKRSSPLHF
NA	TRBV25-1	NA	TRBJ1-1	TGTGTCAGCGGAAACGCAGGGTATGGAGCTTTCTTT	CVSGNAGYGAFF
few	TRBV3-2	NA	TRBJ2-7	TGTGCCAGCAGCCACCGGACAGGGGCCCATGGAGGGGGATGGTACTTC	CASSHRTGAHGGGWYF
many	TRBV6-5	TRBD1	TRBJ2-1	TGTGCCAGCAGTTACTCGGAGACAGGGGGCTACAATGAGCAGTTCTTC	CASSYSETGGYNEQFF
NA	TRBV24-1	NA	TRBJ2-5	TGTGCCACCAGTGAATCGCCGGGCCTAGAGACCCAGTACTTC	CATSESPGLETQYF
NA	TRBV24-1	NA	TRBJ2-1	TGTGCCACCAGTGATTCCGATCCCAGGTCCTACAATGAGCAGTTCTTC	CATSDSDPRSYNEQFF
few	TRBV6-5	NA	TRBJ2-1	TGTGCCAGCAGTTACTCGGGGCAGGACTACAATGAGCAGTTCTTC	CASSYSGQDYNEQFF
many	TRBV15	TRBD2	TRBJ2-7	TGTGCCACCAGGGGGGGGGGCTCCTACGAGCAGTACTTC	CATRGGGSYEQYF
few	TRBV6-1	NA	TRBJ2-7	TGTGCCAGCAGTTTCCAGCGGGAGCAGTACTTC	CASSFQREQYF
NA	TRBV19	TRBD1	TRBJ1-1	TGTGCCAGTAGTATATTCGCAGACAGGGGATCAGCTTTCTTT	CASSIFADRGSAFF
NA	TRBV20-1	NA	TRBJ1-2	TGCAGTGCCGGGGGGGGGCAGGGCTATGGCTACACCTTC	CSAGGGQGYGYTF
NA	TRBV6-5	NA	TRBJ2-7	TGTGCCAGCAGTACGGACAACCTACCCTACGAGCAGTACTTC	CASSTDNLPYEQYF
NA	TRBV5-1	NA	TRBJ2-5	TGCGCCAGCAGCGGGTTCCAAGAGACCCAGTACTTC	CASSGFQETQYF
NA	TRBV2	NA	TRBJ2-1	TGTGCCAGCAGTGAAATCTCGGCGGCACCCTACAATGAGCAGTTCTTC	CASSEISAAPYNEQFF
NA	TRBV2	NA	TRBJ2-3	TGTGCCAGCAGTGGTGGGGCAAATGAGCAGTATTTT	CASSGGANEQYF
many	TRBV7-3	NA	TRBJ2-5	TGTGCCAGCAGCTTATCGGGGGGCTGGGAGACCCAGTACTTC	CASSLSGGWETQYF
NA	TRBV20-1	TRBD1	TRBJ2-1	TGCAGTGCTGCCGACAGGGCCGCCTACAATGAGCAGTTCTTC	CSAADRAAYNEQFF
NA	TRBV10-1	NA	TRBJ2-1	TGCGCCAGCAGTGAGGACCTACTAGCTGAGCAGTTCTTC	CASSEDLLAEQFF
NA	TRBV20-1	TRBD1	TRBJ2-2	TGCAGTGCTAGGTTAACAGGGGACACCGGGGAGCTGTTTTTT	CSARLTGDTGELFF
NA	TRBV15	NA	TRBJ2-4	TGTGCCACCAGCAGAGATAATTGGGGAGACATTCAGTACTTC	CATSRDNWGDIQYF
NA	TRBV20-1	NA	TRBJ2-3	TGCAGTGCTAGAATTCGTCCGGGAACTAACACAGATACGCAGTATTTT	CSARIRPGTNTDTQYF
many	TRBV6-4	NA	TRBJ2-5	TGTGCCAGCAGTCCGACAGGGGAGGGGGAGACCCAGTACTTC	CASSPTGEGETQYF
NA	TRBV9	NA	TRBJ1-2	TGTGCCAGCAAGGGCAGGGCTAATGGCTACACCTTC	CASKGRANGYTF
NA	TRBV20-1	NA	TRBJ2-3	TGCAGTGCTAGAGCCGCCACTGGTACGCAGTATTTT	CSARAATGTQYF
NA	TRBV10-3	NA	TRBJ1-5	TGTGCCATCAGTGAGGGGGTGGCTCAGCCCCAGCATTTT	CAISEGVAQPQHF
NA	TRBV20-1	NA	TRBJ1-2	TGCAGTGCTAGAGTGCGTGGCTACACCTTC	CSARVRGYTF
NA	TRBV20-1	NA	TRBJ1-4	TGCAGTGCCCCGGGCCAATCGGATGAAAAACTGTTTTTT	CSAPGQSDEKLFF
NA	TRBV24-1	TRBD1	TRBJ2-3	TGTGCCACCAGGGACAGGGTAGATACGCAGTATTTT	CATRDRVDTQYF
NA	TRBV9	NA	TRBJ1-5	TGTGCCAGCAGCGTAGATGGGGTAGGTAGCAATCAGCCCCAGCATTTT	CASSVDGVGSNQPQHF
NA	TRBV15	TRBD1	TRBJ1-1	TGTGCCACCAGCGGACCATTTCCGGGACAGGGGGCATTAGAAGCTTTCTTT	CATSGPFPGQGALEAFF
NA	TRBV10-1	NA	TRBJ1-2	TGCGCCAGCATCAGGGGCCAGAACTATGGCTACACCTTC	CASIRGQNYGYTF
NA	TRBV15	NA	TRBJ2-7	TGTGCCACCAGCAGCCCCACGCTCTCATCGAATCACGAGCAGTACTTC	CATSSPTLSSNHEQYF